The 27 T cell receptor beta chains below were found in one sample sequenced in a study of cytomegalovirus exposure and HLA in healthy donors. This PCR relied on a set of 60 Vbeta primers and 13 Jbeta primers. Clones were sequenced by immunoSEQ multiplex PCR, and TCRdb holds only the in-frame ones, with some missing. The sample comprises about 98,000 clones, around 83% of which are singletons, and approximately 4% rests with the top ten. Sequencing input: PBMCs. These receptors came from a female donor in good health and CMV-seropositive.

The rearrangement joins TRBV4-1 to TRBJ1-1; 10 positions match TRBD1. The CDR3 runs 15 residues. Germline lookup yields CDR1 MGHRA and CDR2 YSYEKL. V trimming: 4 bases; J trimming: 4 bases; junction bases outside the gene matches: 6. DNA for the CDR3: TGCGCCAGCAGCCCCTTCCGGACAGGGGGCACTGAAGCTTTCTTT. Its protein is CASSPFRTGGTEAFF.

The chain employs TRBV7-9 and TRBJ2-1; weak D call: TRBD2 (5 bases). Trimming took 1 base from V and 4 from J, leaving 8 bases between them. Germline V gene lookup returns CDR1 SEHNR and CDR2 FQNEAQ (reference sequence). The CDR3 length is 14 residues. CDR3 sequence reads: CASSLVTGYNEQFF. Written as DNA, the CDR3 is TGTGCCAGCAGCTTAGTCACGGGGTACAATGAGCAGTTCTTC.

This clone was counted a single time. The rearrangement uses TRBV6-5 and TRBJ2-1, with 8 positions matching TRBD2. After removal of 7 bases from V and 0 bases from J, the junction contained 5 bases not matched to a gene. CDR3 size: 15 residues. Germline V gives CDR1 MNHEY, CDR2 SVGAGI. DNA of the CDR3: TGTGCCAGCAAGAGCGGGGGCCGCTCCTACAATGAGCAGTTCTTC. This codes for CASKSGGRSYNEQFF.

The CDR3 sequence is CASSPTGVETQYF. CDR3 DNA: TGTGCCAGCTCACCGACAGGGGTGGAGACCCAGTACTTC. V gene TRBV18 combines with J gene TRBJ2-5; TRBD1 aligns across 8 bases. The germline gives CDR1 KGHSH, CDR2 LQKENI. CDR3 size: 13 residues. The trim removed 3 bases at V and 5 bases at J, leaving 2 bases unmatched.

The V gene is TRBV1, the J gene TRBJ1-5; TRBD1, the table's D call, was not compared with the DNA. TRBV1 constitutes a pseudogene. This CDR3 spans 20 amino acids. The CDR3 region has the DNA TGCACCAGCAGCCAAGGTCTCGGCGGGTGGGCAGGGGATAGCAATCAGCCCCAGCATTTT. Translated: CTSSQGLGGWAGDSNQPQHF.

A single count supports this clone. The J gene is TRBJ2-7, the V gene TRBV7-6; TRBD2 might be the D (6 bases). The CDR3 sequence is 14 residues long. Germline-derived CDR1 and CDR2 are SGHVS and FNYEAQ. V was trimmed by 0 bases and J by 2 bases, leaving 8 bases between them. CDR3 amino acids: CASSLARGAYEQYF. In DNA, the CDR3 is TGTGCCAGCAGCTTAGCGCGGGGTGCCTACGAGCAGTACTTC.

This sequence joins TRBV6-1 and TRBJ2-1, with D uncertain. This CDR3 contains 16 residues. Germline values: CDR1 MNHNS, CDR2 SASEGT. Trimming stripped 4 bases from V and 0 bases from J, with 13 bases between. The CDR3 spells CASSANVAPSYNEQFF. CDR3 bases: TGTGCCAGCAGTGCCAACGTTGCGCCCTCCTACAATGAGCAGTTCTTC.

The chain combines TRBV7-2 with TRBJ2-2; TRBD2 aligns across 10 bases. Germline V gives CDR1 SGHTA, CDR2 FQGNSA. The CDR3 length is 14 residues. Germline trimming cut 11 bases from V and 6 bases from J; bases unmatched to any gene: 9. The DNA of the CDR3 is TGTGCCGGCAAGCGGGGGGGCGACCCCGGGGAGCTGTTTTTT. As protein: CAGKRGGDPGELFF.

V gene TRBV19 combines with J gene TRBJ2-1; no firm D call. V shed 1 base and J shed 0 bases, with 7 bases lying between them. Germline lookup yields CDR1 LNHDA and CDR2 SQIVND (reference sequence). This CDR3 is 15 amino acids long. In DNA form, the CDR3 reads TGTGCCAGTAGTATAGCAGCTAGCTCCTACAATGAGCAGTTCTTC. Protein sequence: CASSIAASSYNEQFF.

The V gene is TRBV5-6, the J gene TRBJ1-5, with a weak D call TRBD1 (6 bases). The CDR3 length is 16 residues. Trimming removed 6 bases from V and 2 bases from J, with 18 bases in between. Germline assignment: CDR1 SGHDT and CDR2 YYEEEE. The CDR3 loop reads CASTRSGTPRNQPQHF. CDR3 bases: TGTGCCAGCACCCGATCCGGGACACCCCGCAATCAGCCCCAGCATTTT.

Comments on this clone: The junction differs from germline at one of its ends, possibly a read error. The rearrangement joins TRBV13 to TRBJ2-3; 11 nucleotides align to TRBD1. CDR3 length: 15 residues. CDR1 is PRHDT, CDR2 FYEKMQ, per germline (reference sequence). For the CDR3, the DNA is TGTGCCAGCAGCGTAGGGACAGGGGGAACAGATACGCAGTATTTT. Translation gives CASSVGTGGTDTQYF.

The rearrangement uses TRBV6-6 and TRBJ2-7; 7 bases fit TRBD1. V shed 0 bases and J 2 bases; nucleotides not matched to a gene: 1. Germline V gene lookup returns CDR1 MNHNY and CDR2 SVGAGI (reference sequence). This CDR3 is 14 amino acids long. CDR3 residues: CASSYSTGTYEQYF. CDR3 coding DNA: TGTGCCAGCAGTTACTCGACAGGGACCTACGAGCAGTACTTC.

The chain joins TRBV19 to TRBJ2-2, with TRBD1 matching 12 bases. The CDR3 contains 16 residues. Germline V gene sequence: CDR1 LNHDA, CDR2 SQIVND (reference sequence). The trim removed 9 bases at V and 2 bases at J, leaving 7 bases unmatched. CDR3 nucleotide sequence: TGTGCCAGCGACCGGGGACAGGGGGCTAACACCGGGGAGCTGTTTTTT. Protein product: CASDRGQGANTGELFF.

The chain uses TRBV2 and TRBJ2-7; D is perhaps TRBD2 (5 bases). V was pared by 0 bases and J by 2 bases, with 8 bases between. This CDR3 contains 14 residues. CDR1 is SNHLY and CDR2 is FYNNEI in the germline V gene. The CDR3 region is CASSEARVAYEQYF. The CDR3 region has the DNA TGTGCCAGCAGTGAAGCGAGGGTGGCCTACGAGCAGTACTTC.

The rearrangement uses TRBV5-4 and TRBJ2-3; 7 bases are shared with TRBD2. V dropped 5 bases and J dropped 4; count of bases not matched to a gene: 22. The CDR3 is 19 residues long. The germline V gene has CDR1 SGHNT and CDR2 YYREEE (reference sequence). The CDR3 protein is CASSFLGRGSVFRADTQYF. In nucleotides, the CDR3 is TGTGCCAGCAGTTTCCTTGGGCGCGGGAGCGTATTCCGGGCAGATACGCAGTATTTT.

CDR3 region: CASSGGRGRNTGELFF. The CDR3 bases are TGTGCCAGCAGTGGAGGGAGGGGCCGGAACACCGGGGAGCTGTTTTTT. This sequence joins TRBV7-9 and TRBJ2-2; the match to TRBD2 covers 7 bases. Germline CDR1 and CDR2: SEHNR and FQNEAQ (reference sequence). The CDR3 length is 16 residues. V lost 6 bases, J lost 1 base, and 8 bases stayed unmatched.

The CDR3 here is CASSYTSGGGNEQFF. The CDR3 coding sequence is TGTGCCAGCAGTTATACTAGCGGGGGTGGCAATGAGCAGTTCTTC. The chain has TRBV6-5 and TRBJ2-1; 11 positions agree with TRBD2. Germline V gene sequence: CDR1 MNHEY, CDR2 SVGAGI. Trimming at V came to 3 bases and at J to 6 bases, leaving 4 bases not matched to a gene. There are 15 residues in the CDR3.

The rearrangement links TRBV19 to TRBJ2-1; 12 bases fit TRBD2. J lost 7 bases, V lost 10 bases, and 11 bases had no gene match. The CDR3 totals 15 residues. From germline, CDR1 is LNHDA and CDR2 SQIVND (reference sequence). CDR3 nucleotide sequence: TGTGCCACCGCAGTGACTAGCGGGAGTGGGAATGAGCAGTTCTTC. Its protein is CATAVTSGSGNEQFF.

The chain couples TRBV5-1 to TRBJ2-7; tentatively, D is TRBD2 (6 bases). Germline loops: CDR1 SGHRS, CDR2 YFSETQ. Trimming pared 5 bases from V and 7 bases from J, leaving 22 bases between. CDR3 size: 15 residues. The CDR3 nucleotides read TGCGCCAGCAGGGCCCTTCTCGGGACTGATGAGGAGCAGTACTTC. Its translation is CASRALLGTDEEQYF.

The chain has TRBV6-1 and TRBJ1-6; weak D call: TRBD1 (5 bases). V was clipped by 2 bases and J by 10 bases, with 15 bases between them. The CDR3 is 15 amino acids. Germline V gives CDR1 MNHNS, CDR2 SASEGT. CDR3 coding DNA: TGTGCCAGCAGTGAAAATTGGGCAGGGAACTCACCCCTCCACTTT. Its protein is CASSENWAGNSPLHF.

This chain uses TRBV5-5 with TRBJ2-3, with a weak D call TRBD2 (6 bases). This CDR3 has 17 amino acids. Germline CDR1 and CDR2: SGHKS and YYEKEE (reference sequence). The ends were cut back, 5 bases at V and 0 bases at J, with 19 bases in the middle. The CDR3 loop reads CASRDYGRTLSTDTQYF. For the CDR3, the DNA is TGTGCCAGCAGGGATTACGGGAGAACCCTTAGCACAGATACGCAGTATTTT.

The chain has TRBV2 and TRBJ1-2; 9 bases fit TRBD1. The CDR3 contains 14 residues. J lost 4 bases, V lost 5 bases, and 5 bases had no gene match. Germline loops: CDR1 SNHLY, CDR2 FYNNEI. CDR3 sequence reads: CASSPGTGTYGYTF. CDR3 in DNA: TGTGCCAGCAGTCCCGGGACAGGGACCTATGGCTACACCTTC.

The genes are TRBV7-6 and TRBJ2-7, with 10 bases identical to TRBD2. The CDR3 totals 20 residues. CDR1 is SGHVS, CDR2 FNYEAQ, per germline. Trimming cost V 2 bases and J 3 bases; bases outside gene matches: 19. The CDR3 loop is CASSLIGRLAGDETDYEQYF. In DNA, the CDR3 is TGTGCCAGCAGCTTAATAGGCCGGCTAGCGGGAGATGAAACGGACTACGAGCAGTACTTC.

This chain joins TRBV7-2 and TRBJ1-5, with 7 nucleotides matching TRBD1. Unmatched junction bases numbered 8, after V lost 4 bases and J lost 2 bases. CDR3 length: 16 residues. Germline CDR1 is SGHTA and CDR2 is FQGNSA. Here the CDR3 reads CASSSRQGRGNQPQHF. The CDR3 DNA reads as TGTGCCAGCAGCTCCCGACAGGGCAGAGGCAATCAGCCCCAGCATTTT. Complete variable domain (other parts from reference TRBV7-2 and TRBJ1-5): GAGVSQSPSNKVTEKGKDVELRCDPISGHTALYWYRQSLGQGLEFLIYFQGNSAPDKSGLPSDRFSAERTGGSVSTLTIQRTQQEDSAVYLCASSSRQGRGNQPQHFGDGTRLSIL.

This chain joins TRBV6-6 and TRBJ2-7; 8 bases line up with TRBD2. Germline CDR1 and CDR2: MNHNY and SVGAGI (reference sequence). The length of the CDR3 is 16 residues. The trim removed 2 bases at V and 7 bases at J, leaving 13 bases unmatched. The CDR3 spells CASSYHRGGRGEEQYF. The CDR3 nucleotides read TGTGCCAGCAGTTACCATCGGGGGGGCCGGGGAGAGGAGCAGTACTTC.

This sequence joins TRBV4-1 and TRBJ2-5, with D unresolved. Per the germline V gene, CDR1 is MGHRA and CDR2 is YSYEKL. Trimming stripped 1 base from V and 0 bases from J, with 3 bases between. CDR3 size: 13 residues. The CDR3 spells CASSQADQETQYF. Here the CDR3 DNA reads TGCGCCAGCAGCCAAGCCGACCAAGAGACCCAGTACTTC.

The chain couples TRBV6-6 to TRBJ1-1, with D hard to call. Germline loops: CDR1 MNHNY, CDR2 SVGAGI (reference sequence). This CDR3 is 13 amino acids long. Trimming removed 2 bases at V and 5 bases at J, with 9 bases between. CDR3 nucleotide sequence: TGTGCCAGCAGTTACCGAGTTGATACTGAAGCTTTCTTT. Amino acid sequence: CASSYRVDTEAFF.